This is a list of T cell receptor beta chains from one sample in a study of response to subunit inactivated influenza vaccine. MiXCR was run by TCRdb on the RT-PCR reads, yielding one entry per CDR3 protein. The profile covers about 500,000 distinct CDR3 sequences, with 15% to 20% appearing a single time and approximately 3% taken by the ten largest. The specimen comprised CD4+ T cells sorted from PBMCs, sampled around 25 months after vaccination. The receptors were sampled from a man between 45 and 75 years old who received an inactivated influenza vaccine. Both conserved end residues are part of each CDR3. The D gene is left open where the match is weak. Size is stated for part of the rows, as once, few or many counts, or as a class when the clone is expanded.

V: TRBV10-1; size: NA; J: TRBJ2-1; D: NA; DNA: TGCGCCAGCAGTGGTGACAGAACGGACGGTGAGCAGTTCTTC; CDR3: CASSGDRTDGEQFF
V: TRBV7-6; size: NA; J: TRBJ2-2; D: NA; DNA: TGTGCCAGCAGCTCCGGGTCCGGGGAGCTGTTTTTT; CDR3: CASSSGSGELFF
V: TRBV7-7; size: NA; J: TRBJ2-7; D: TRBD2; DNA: TGTGCTAGCAGCTTAGAACGGGGACTAGGCTACGAGCAGTACTTC; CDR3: CASSLERGLGYEQYF
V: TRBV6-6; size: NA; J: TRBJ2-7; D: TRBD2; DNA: TGTGCCAGCTGGACTAGCGGGAGGTCCGAGCAGTACTTC; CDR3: CASWTSGRSEQYF
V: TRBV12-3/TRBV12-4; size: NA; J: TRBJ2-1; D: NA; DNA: TGTGCCAGCAGTCACACAGGGTTGAGCTACAATGAGCAGTTCTTC; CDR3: CASSHTGLSYNEQFF
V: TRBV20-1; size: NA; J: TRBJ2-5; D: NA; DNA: TGCAGCCCCGCACTCGGGACCGGGAAAGAGACCCAGTACTTC; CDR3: CSPALGTGKETQYF
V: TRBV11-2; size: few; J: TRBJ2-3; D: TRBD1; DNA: TGTGCCAGCAGCTCCGTCCTGGACAGGGGCGGGGCAGATACGCAGTATTTT; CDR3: CASSSVLDRGGADTQYF
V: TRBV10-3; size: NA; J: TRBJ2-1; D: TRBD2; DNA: TGTGCCATCACCCAGGGACTAGCGGGAGGTTTTGAGCAGTTCTTC; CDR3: CAITQGLAGGFEQFF
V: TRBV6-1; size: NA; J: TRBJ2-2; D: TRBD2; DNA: TGTGCCAGTTCAAGGGGGCTAGCGGGGTTAATACCCGGGGAGCTGTTTTTT; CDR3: CASSRGLAGLIPGELFF
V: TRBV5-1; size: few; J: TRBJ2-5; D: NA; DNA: TGCGCCAGCAGCTTGGCCCATTTGGCGGAGACCCAGTACTTC; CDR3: CASSLAHLAETQYF
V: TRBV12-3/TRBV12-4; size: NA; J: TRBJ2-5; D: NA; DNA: TGTGCCAGCAGTTTTGGCCCAGCAGAGACCCAGTACTTC; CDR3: CASSFGPAETQYF
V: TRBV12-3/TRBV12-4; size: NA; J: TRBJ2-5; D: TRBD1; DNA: TGTGCCAGCAGGGACAGGAGAGCGACCCAGTACTTC; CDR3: CASRDRRATQYF
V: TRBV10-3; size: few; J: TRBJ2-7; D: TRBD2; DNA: TGTGCCATCAGCGGGACTAGCGGTGCCTACGAGCAGTACTTC; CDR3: CAISGTSGAYEQYF
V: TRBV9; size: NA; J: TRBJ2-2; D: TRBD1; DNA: TGTGCCAGCAGCGTAGAAGGGACAGAGTTGACCGGGGAGCTGTTTTTT; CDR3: CASSVEGTELTGELFF
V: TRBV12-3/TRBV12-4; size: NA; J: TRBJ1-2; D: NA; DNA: TGTGCCAGCAGTTTAGATGCAGGGGCGTACTATGGCTACACCTTC; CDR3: CASSLDAGAYYGYTF
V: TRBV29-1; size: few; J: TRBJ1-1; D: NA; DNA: TGCAGCGTTAGCGGACAGCAGAACACTGAAGCTTTCTTT; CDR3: CSVSGQQNTEAFF
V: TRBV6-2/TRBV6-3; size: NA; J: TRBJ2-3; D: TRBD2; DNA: TGTGCCAGCAGTACCCCTAGGAGCGCGGGGGACTCTAGCACAGATACGCAGTATTTT; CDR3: CASSTPRSAGDSSTDTQYF
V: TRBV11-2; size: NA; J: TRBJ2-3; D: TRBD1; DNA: TGTGCCAGCAGCGGATCCGGTTGGACAGGGGGTACCAGCACAGATACGCAGTATTTT; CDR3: CASSGSGWTGGTSTDTQYF
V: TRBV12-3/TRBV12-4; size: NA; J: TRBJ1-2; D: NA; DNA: TGTGCCAGCAGCCGGACGGCAGGGGATTCCTATGGCTACACCTTC; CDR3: CASSRTAGDSYGYTF
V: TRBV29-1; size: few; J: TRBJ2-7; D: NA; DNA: TGCAGCGTCTCACTTGGGAGGGGGACGGGGGAGCAGTACTTC; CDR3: CSVSLGRGTGEQYF
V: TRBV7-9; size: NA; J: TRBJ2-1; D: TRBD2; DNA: TGTGCCAGCAGCTTAGGCGGGAGCCAAGGGCATAGTAAGTTCTTC; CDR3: CASSLGGSQGHSKFF
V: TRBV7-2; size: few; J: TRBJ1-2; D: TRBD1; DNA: TGTGCCAGCAGCCTCCGGGACAGGGGGCGTCCCGGCTATGGCTACACCTTC; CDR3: CASSLRDRGRPGYGYTF
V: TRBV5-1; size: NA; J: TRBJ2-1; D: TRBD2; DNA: TGCGCCAGCAGCTTGGGGACTAGCAGTGAGCAGTTCTTC; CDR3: CASSLGTSSEQFF
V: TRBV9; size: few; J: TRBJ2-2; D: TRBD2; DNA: TGTGCCAGCAGCGTAACGCTAGCGGGAGTTGGGACCGGGGAGCTGTTTTTT; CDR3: CASSVTLAGVGTGELFF
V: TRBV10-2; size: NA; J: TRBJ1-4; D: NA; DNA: TGCGCCAGCAGTCCTGTAACTAATGAAAAACTGTTTTTT; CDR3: CASSPVTNEKLFF
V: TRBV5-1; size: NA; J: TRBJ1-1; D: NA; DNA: TGCGCCAGCAGCTTGGTGGCTACGGGAGGCACTGAAGCTTTCTTT; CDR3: CASSLVATGGTEAFF